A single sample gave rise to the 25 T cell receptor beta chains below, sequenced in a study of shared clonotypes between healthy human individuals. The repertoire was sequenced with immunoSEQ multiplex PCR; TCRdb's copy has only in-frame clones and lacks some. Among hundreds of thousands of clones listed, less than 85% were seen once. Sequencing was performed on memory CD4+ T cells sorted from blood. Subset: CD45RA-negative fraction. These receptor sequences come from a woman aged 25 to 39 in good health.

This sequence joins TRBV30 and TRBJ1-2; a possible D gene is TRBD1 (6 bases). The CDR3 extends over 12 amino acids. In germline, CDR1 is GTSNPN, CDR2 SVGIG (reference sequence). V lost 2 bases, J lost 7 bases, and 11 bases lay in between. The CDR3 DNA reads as TGTGCCTGGAGTACAGTCAGGGGTGGCTACACCTTC. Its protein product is CAWSTVRGGYTF.

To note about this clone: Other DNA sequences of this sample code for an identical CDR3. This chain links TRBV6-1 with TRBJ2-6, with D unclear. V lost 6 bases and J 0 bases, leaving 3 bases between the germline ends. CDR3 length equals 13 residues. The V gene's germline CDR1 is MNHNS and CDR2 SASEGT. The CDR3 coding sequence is TGTGCCAGCAGCAACTCTGGGGCCAACGTCCTGACTTTC. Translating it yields CASSNSGANVLTF.

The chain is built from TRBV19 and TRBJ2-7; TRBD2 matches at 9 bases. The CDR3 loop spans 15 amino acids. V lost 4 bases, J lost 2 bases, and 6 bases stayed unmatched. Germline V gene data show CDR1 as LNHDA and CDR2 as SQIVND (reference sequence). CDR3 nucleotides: TGTGCCAGTAGTACACTAGCGGGTGTAGCCTACGAGCAGTACTTC. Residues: CASSTLAGVAYEQYF.

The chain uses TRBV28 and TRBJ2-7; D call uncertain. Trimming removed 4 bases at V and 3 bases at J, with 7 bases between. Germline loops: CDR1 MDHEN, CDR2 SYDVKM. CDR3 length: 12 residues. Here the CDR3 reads CASSYFDYEQYF. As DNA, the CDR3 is TGTGCCAGCAGTTACTTCGACTACGAGCAGTACTTC. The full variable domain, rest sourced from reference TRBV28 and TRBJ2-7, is DVKVTQSSRYLVKRTGEKVFLECVQDMDHENMFWYRQDPGLGLRLIYFSYDVKMKEKGDIPEGYSVSREKKERFSLILESASTNQTSMYLCASSYFDYEQYFGPGTRLTVT.

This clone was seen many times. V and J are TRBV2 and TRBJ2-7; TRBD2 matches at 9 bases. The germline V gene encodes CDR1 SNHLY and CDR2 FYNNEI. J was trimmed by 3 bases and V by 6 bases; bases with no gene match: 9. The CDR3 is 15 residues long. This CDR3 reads CASSSRDSGSYEQYF. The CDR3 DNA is TGTGCCAGCAGCTCCAGAGATAGCGGGAGCTACGAGCAGTACTTC.

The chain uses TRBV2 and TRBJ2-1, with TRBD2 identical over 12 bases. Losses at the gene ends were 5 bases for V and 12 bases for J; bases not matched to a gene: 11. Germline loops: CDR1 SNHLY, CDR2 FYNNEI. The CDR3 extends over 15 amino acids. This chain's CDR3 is CASSSRTSGMGGQFF. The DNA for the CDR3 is TGTGCCAGCAGTTCCCGGACTAGCGGGATGGGCGGGCAGTTCTTC. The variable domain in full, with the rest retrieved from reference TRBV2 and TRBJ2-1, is EPEVTQTPSHQVTQMGQEVILRCVPISNHLYFYWYRQILGQKVEFLVSFYNNEISEKSEIFDDQFSVERPDGSNFTLKIRSTKLEDSAMYFCASSSRTSGMGGQFFGPGTRLTVL.

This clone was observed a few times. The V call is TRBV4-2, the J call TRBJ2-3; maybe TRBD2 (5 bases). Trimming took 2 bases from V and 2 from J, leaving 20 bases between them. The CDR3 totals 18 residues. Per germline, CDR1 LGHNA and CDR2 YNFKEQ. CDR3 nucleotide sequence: TGTGCCAGCAGCCAAAGGCCCCCTCAGCGGATCTTCACAGATACGCAGTATTTT. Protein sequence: CASSQRPPQRIFTDTQYF.

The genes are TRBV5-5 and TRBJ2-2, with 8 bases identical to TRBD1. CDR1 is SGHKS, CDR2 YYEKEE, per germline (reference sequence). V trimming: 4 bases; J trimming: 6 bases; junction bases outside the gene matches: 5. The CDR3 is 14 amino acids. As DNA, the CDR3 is TGTGCCAGCAGCCCTCGACAGGGGTCCGGGGAGCTGTTTTTT. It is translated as CASSPRQGSGELFF.

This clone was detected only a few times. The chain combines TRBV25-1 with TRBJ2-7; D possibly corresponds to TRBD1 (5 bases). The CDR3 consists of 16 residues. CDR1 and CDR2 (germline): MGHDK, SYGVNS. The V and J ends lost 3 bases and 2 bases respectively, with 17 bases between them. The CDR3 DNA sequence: TGTGCCAGCAGTGAGCCGACAGCGCGAAGAGCCTACGAGCAGTACTTC. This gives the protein CASSEPTARRAYEQYF.

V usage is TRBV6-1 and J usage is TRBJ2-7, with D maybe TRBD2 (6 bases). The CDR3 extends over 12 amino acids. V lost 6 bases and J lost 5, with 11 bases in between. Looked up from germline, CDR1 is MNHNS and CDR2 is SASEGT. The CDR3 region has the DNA TGTGCCAGCAGCCAAACTAGCAACGAGCAGTACTTC. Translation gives CASSQTSNEQYF.

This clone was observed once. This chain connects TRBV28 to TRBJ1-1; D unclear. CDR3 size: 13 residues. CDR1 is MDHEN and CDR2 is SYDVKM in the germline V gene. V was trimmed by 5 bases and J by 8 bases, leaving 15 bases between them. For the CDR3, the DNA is TGTGCCAGCAGTCTATCCCCCCTACCCGAAGCTTTCTTT. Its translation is CASSLSPLPEAFF.

The DNA of the CDR3 is TGTGCCAGTAGTTCGCGGACGGGGTACGACTACGAGCAGTACTTC. Translation: CASSSRTGYDYEQYF. This chain links TRBV19 with TRBJ2-7, with D maybe TRBD2 (5 bases). Trimming left V 5 bases short and J 3 bases short, with 17 bases between. The CDR3 contains 15 residues. Looked up from germline, CDR1 is LNHDA and CDR2 is SQIVND (reference sequence).

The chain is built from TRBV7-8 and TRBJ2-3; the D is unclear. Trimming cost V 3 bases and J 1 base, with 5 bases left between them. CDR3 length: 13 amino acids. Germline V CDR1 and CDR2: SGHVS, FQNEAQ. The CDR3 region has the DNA TGTGCCAGCAGCTTCGGCGGCACAGATACGCAGTATTTT. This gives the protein CASSFGGTDTQYF. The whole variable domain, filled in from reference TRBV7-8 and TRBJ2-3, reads GAGVSQSPRYKVAKRGQDVALRCDPISGHVSLFWYQQALGQGPEFLTYFQNEAQLDKSGLPSDRFFAERPEGSVSTLKIQRTQQEDSAVYLCASSFGGTDTQYFGPGTRLTVL.

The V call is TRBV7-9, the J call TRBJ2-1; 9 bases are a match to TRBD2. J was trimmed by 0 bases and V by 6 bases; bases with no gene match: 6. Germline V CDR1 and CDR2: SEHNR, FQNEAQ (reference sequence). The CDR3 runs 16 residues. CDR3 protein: CASRHSGRRSYNEQFF. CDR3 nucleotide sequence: TGTGCCAGCAGGCACAGCGGGAGGCGCTCCTACAATGAGCAGTTCTTC.

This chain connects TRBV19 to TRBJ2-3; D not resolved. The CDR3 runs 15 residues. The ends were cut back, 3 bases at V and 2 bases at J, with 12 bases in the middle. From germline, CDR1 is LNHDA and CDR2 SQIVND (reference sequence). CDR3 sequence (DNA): TGTGCCAGTAGTATGGGTTCAGGAGTCACAGATACGCAGTATTTT. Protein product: CASSMGSGVTDTQYF.

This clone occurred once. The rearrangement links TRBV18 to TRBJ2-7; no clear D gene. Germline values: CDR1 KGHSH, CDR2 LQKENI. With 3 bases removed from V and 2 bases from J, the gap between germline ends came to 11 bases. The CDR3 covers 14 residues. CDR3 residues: CASSPGITTYEQYF. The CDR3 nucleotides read TGTGCCAGCTCACCTGGGATCACTACCTACGAGCAGTACTTC. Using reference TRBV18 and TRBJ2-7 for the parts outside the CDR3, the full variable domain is NAGVMQNPRHLVRRRGQEARLRCSPMKGHSHVYWYRQLPEEGLKFMVYLQKENIIDESGMPKERFSAEFPKEGPSILRIQQVVRGDSAAYFCASSPGITTYEQYFGPGTRLTVT.

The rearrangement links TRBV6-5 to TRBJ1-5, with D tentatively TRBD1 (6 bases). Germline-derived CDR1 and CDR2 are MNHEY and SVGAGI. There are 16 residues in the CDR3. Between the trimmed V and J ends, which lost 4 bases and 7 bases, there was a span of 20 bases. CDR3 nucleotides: TGTGCCAGCAGTTCCCAATCCACAGGGCTTCGGCAGCCCCAGCATTTT. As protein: CASSSQSTGLRQPQHF.

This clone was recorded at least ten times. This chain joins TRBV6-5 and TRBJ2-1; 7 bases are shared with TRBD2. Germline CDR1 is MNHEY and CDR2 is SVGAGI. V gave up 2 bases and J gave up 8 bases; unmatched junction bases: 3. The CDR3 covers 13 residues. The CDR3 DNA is TGTGCCAGCAGTTACGGGACTATGCATGAGCAGTTCTTC. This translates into CASSYGTMHEQFF.

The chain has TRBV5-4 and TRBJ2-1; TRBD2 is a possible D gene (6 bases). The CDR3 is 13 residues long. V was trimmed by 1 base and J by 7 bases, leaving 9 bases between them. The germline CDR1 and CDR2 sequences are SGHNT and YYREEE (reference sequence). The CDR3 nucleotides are TGTGCCAGCAGCTTGTCAGGGAGGAATGAGCAGTTCTTC. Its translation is CASSLSGRNEQFF.

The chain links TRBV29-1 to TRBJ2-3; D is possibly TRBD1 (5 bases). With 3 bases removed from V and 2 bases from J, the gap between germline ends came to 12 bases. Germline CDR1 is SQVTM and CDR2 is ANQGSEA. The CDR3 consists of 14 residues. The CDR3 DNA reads TGCAGCGTTGATCAAACAGGACACACAGATACGCAGTATTTT. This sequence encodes CSVDQTGHTDTQYF.

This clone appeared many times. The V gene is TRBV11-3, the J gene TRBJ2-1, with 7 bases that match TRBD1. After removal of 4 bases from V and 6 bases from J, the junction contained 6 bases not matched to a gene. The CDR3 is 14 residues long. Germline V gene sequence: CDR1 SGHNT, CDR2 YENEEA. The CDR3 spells CASSSQGDLNEQFF. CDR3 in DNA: TGTGCCAGCAGCTCTCAGGGGGACCTCAATGAGCAGTTCTTC.

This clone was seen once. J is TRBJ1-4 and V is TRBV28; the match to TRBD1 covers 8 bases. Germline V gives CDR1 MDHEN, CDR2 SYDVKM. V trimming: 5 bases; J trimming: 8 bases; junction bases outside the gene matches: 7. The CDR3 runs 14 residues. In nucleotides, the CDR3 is TGTGCCAGCAGTAGACAGGGGAGAAGGGAAAAACTGTTTTTT. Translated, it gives CASSRQGRREKLFF.

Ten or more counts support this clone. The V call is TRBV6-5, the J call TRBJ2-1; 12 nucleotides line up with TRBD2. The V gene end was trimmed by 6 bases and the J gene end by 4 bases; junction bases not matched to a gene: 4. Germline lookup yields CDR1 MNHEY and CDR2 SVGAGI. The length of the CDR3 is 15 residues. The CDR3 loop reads CASSKTSGSYNEQFF. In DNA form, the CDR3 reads TGTGCCAGCAGCAAGACTAGCGGGAGTTACAATGAGCAGTTCTTC.

The CDR3 reads CASSGVRSTGELFF. CDR3 in DNA: TGTGCCAGTTCAGGGGTACGCAGCACCGGGGAGCTGTTTTTT. The chain links TRBV28 to TRBJ2-2; a possible D gene is TRBD1 (6 bases). Between the trimmed V and J ends, which lost 9 bases and 4 bases, there was a span of 15 bases. CDR1 and CDR2 from the germline V gene are MDHEN and SYDVKM. The CDR3 consists of 14 residues.

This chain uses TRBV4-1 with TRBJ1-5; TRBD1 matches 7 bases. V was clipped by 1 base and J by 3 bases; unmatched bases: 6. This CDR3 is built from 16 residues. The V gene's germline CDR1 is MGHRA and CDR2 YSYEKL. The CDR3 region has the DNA TGCGCCAGCAGCCAAGGAGTCGGACAGGCCAATCAGCCCCAGCATTTT. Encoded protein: CASSQGVGQANQPQHF.